These 27 T cell receptor beta chains originate from one sample sequenced in a study of metastatic and nonmetastatic thyroid tumors (dated by TCRdb to 2020 to 2021). Library preparation was by PCR. Sequenced using an Illumina HiSeq 4000. TCRdb reran the public reads through fastp at Q25 and MiXCR, keeping productive beta chains. The sample table contains over 10,000 clones; only one count was recorded for roughly 21% of them. Clones ranked in the top ten supply 12% of the sample. None of the patients had been given any treatment before thyroid surgery. Specimen: adjacent normal tissue. The receptor set was obtained from a female donor with papillary thyroid cancer or a benign thyroid nodule (not recorded which). Some clones in this sample may be carry-over from other donors' samples.

The gene calls are TRBV30 and TRBJ2-7; D may match TRBD1 or TRBD2 (5 bases each). V lost 3 bases and J lost 4, with 16 bases in between. CDR3 length: 14 residues. Per the germline V gene, CDR1 is GTSNPN and CDR2 is SVGIG (reference sequence). The CDR3 region has the DNA TGTGCCTGGAGGAGCAGTCCAGGGACGTACGAGCAGTACTTC. This codes for CAWRSSPGTYEQYF.

This clone was detected a few times. V gene TRBV7-3 combines with J gene TRBJ1-3; D is perhaps TRBD1 (6 bases). The V gene's germline CDR1 is SGHTA and CDR2 FQGTGA. V was clipped by 1 base and J by 3 bases, with 10 bases between them. The CDR3 sequence is 15 residues long. CDR3 bases: TGTGCCAGCAGCTTAAACGGGGGCTTTGGAAACACCATATATTTT. It yields the protein CASSLNGGFGNTIYF.

Many counts were recorded for this clone. V is TRBV5-5 and J is TRBJ2-7; 12 bases map to TRBD2. Germline trimming cut 0 bases from V and 0 bases from J; bases unmatched to any gene: 7. The CDR3 covers 18 residues. The germline CDR1 and CDR2 sequences are SGHKS and YYEKEE (reference sequence). The CDR3 sequence: CASSLGLAGDSSSYEQYF. The CDR3 DNA reads TGTGCCAGCAGCTTGGGACTAGCGGGAGACTCTAGCTCCTACGAGCAGTACTTC.

This clone was observed once. The chain employs TRBV10-3 and TRBJ1-1, with 8 bases fitting TRBD1. With 3 bases clipped from V and 5 bases from J, the junction kept 14 bases outside the gene matches. The CDR3 runs 17 residues. Per the germline V gene, CDR1 is ENHRY and CDR2 is SYGVKD. The CDR3 loop is CAISDQTQGTGGTEAFF. In nucleotides, the CDR3 is TGTGCCATCAGTGACCAAACCCAAGGGACAGGCGGGACTGAAGCTTTCTTT.

This clone showed up just a few times. The CDR3 spells CASRGGTHQGETQYF. The CDR3 nucleotides read TGTGCCAGCAGGGGGGGGACTCACCAAGGGGAGACCCAGTACTTC. The rearrangement joins TRBV27 to TRBJ2-5, with 7 bases lining up with TRBD2. The CDR3 extends over 15 amino acids. The V and J ends lost 6 bases and 5 bases, in that order; junction bases with no gene match: 12. Germline V lookup: CDR1 MNHEY, CDR2 SMNVEV (reference sequence).

The CDR3 bases are TGTGCCTGGAGTGGGGGGCATAGCAATCAGCCCCAGCATTTT. Amino acids: CAWSGGHSNQPQHF. The chain is built from TRBV30 and TRBJ1-5, with D possibly being TRBD1 (6 bases). Germline V gives CDR1 GTSNPN, CDR2 SVGIG (reference sequence). V was trimmed by 1 base and J by 0 bases, leaving 7 bases between them. The CDR3 contains 14 residues. Using reference TRBV30 and TRBJ1-5 for the parts outside the CDR3, the full variable domain is SQTIHQWPATLVQPVGSPLSLECTVEGTSNPNLYWYRQAAGRGLQLLFYSVGIGQISSEVPQNLSASRPQDRQFILSSKKLLLSDSGFYLCAWSGGHSNQPQHFGDGTRLSIL.

This clone has a count of ten or more. The rearrangement uses TRBV18 and TRBJ1-2; D remains unclear. This CDR3 is 18 amino acids long. Trimming took off 4 bases at V and 4 bases at J, with 25 bases between the two ends. Per the germline V gene, CDR1 is KGHSH and CDR2 is LQKENI. The CDR3 region has the DNA TGTGCCAGCTCACGTGTCAAGGATGTACTAGTGGAGGCCTATGGCTACACCTTC. Translating gives CASSRVKDVLVEAYGYTF.

This clone was recorded many times. V and J are TRBV30 and TRBJ1-1; D is uncertain. From germline, CDR1 is GTSNPN and CDR2 SVGIG (reference sequence). Trimming took 3 bases from V and 8 from J, leaving 13 bases between them. The CDR3 consists of 12 residues. The CDR3 DNA reads as TGTGCCTGGAGCTTCACAAGGACCGAAGCTTTCTTT. Protein product: CAWSFTRTEAFF.

Relative to its sample, this clone is medium-sized. J is TRBJ2-1 and V is TRBV7-6; TRBD2 matches 8 bases. V shed 3 bases, J shed 0 bases, and the junction held 7 bases outside the gene matches. CDR1 is SGHVS, CDR2 FNYEAQ, per germline. This CDR3 region has 17 residues. As DNA, the CDR3 is TGTGCCAGCAGCTTGACACCGAGCGGGAGCTCCTACAATGAGCAGTTCTTC. Translating gives CASSLTPSGSSYNEQFF. Filled out from reference TRBV7-6 and TRBJ2-1, the complete variable domain reads GAGVSQSPRYKVTKRGQDVALRCDPISGHVSLYWYRQALGQGPEFLTYFNYEAQQDKSGLPNDRFSAERPEGSISTLTIQRTEQRDSAMYRCASSLTPSGSSYNEQFFGPGTRLTVL.

This clone showed up many times. The rearrangement uses TRBV7-9 and TRBJ1-1, with D hard to call. Trimming removed 2 bases from V and 3 bases from J, with 10 bases in between. The germline V gene encodes CDR1 SEHNR and CDR2 FQNEAQ (reference sequence). This CDR3 is 14 amino acids long. The DNA for the CDR3 is TGTGCCAGCAGCTTACTAGCGGTGGACACTGAAGCTTTCTTT. It encodes CASSLLAVDTEAFF.

This clone rates as medium-sized (0.01 to 0.1%). The gene calls are TRBV12-3 or TRBV12-4 and TRBJ1-3; D is undetermined. The CDR3 loop spans 16 amino acids. Trimming shortened V by 6 bases and J by 8 bases, and 23 bases separated the two germline ends. The CDR3 nucleotides read TGTGCCAGCAGCTCCCCGGCAGGCCCCCGAAGTGACACCATATATTTT. Its protein product is CASSSPAGPRSDTIYF.

V and J are TRBV20-1 and TRBJ2-3, with 9 nucleotides matching TRBD2. The CDR3 sequence is 16 residues long. V was clipped by 1 base and J by 5 bases; unmatched bases: 10. CDR1 is DFQATT, CDR2 SNEGSKA, per germline (reference sequence). CDR3 region: CSARVKASGALDTQYF. CDR3 nucleotides: TGCAGTGCTAGAGTAAAGGCTAGCGGGGCCTTAGATACGCAGTATTTT.

This clone has only a few counts. This chain connects TRBV7-9 to TRBJ1-2, with D perhaps TRBD1 (5 bases). The length of the CDR3 is 12 residues. The ends were cut back, 4 bases at V and 8 bases at J, with 11 bases in the middle. From germline, CDR1 is SEHNR and CDR2 FQNEAQ (reference sequence). Here the CDR3 reads CASSYRDLGYTF. DNA for the CDR3: TGTGCCAGCAGCTACCGGGACCTAGGCTACACCTTC.

The chain has TRBV24-1 and TRBJ2-5; maybe TRBD1 (6 bases). The CDR3 loop spans 15 amino acids. The V gene lost 6 bases and the J gene lost 2 bases, with 15 bases spanning the gap. Germline CDR1 reads KGHDR; CDR2 reads SFDVKD. CDR3 protein: CATSWSGTLQETQYF. CDR3 coding DNA: TGTGCCACCAGTTGGTCCGGGACACTACAAGAGACCCAGTACTTC.

This clone has ten or more counts. The chain has TRBV30 and TRBJ2-1; 12 nucleotides line up with TRBD2. The length of the CDR3 is 18 residues. The V gene's germline CDR1 is GTSNPN and CDR2 SVGIG (reference sequence). The V segment lost 0 bases and the J segment 5 bases; nucleotides outside the gene matches: 11. The CDR3 is CAWSVWLPTSGRDNEQFF. CDR3 nucleotides: TGTGCCTGGAGTGTATGGCTCCCGACTAGCGGGAGAGACAATGAGCAGTTCTTC.

This clone is medium-sized (0.01 to 0.1%) by share. This sequence joins TRBV19 and TRBJ1-6; D uncertain. V dropped 9 bases and J dropped 6 bases, with 15 bases sitting between them. The CDR3 consists of 14 residues. CDR1 and CDR2 from the germline V gene are LNHDA and SQIVND (reference sequence). CDR3 sequence reads: CASRIESGNSPLHF. The DNA for the CDR3 is TGTGCCAGCCGCATCGAGAGTGGTAATTCACCCCTCCACTTT.

This clone was seen only a few times. This chain links TRBV30 with TRBJ1-2; 8 nucleotides agree with TRBD1. The CDR3 loop spans 14 amino acids. The ends lost 2 bases at V and 2 bases at J; junction bases unmatched: 4. Germline loops: CDR1 GTSNPN, CDR2 SVGIG (reference sequence). In nucleotides, the CDR3 is TGTGCCTGGAGTCTGACAGGGGTAAACTATGGCTACACCTTC. This gives the protein CAWSLTGVNYGYTF.

The sample holds a few counts of this clone. Other DNA sequences in this sample translate to the same CDR3. This CDR3 reads CATSDAGQGDTQYF. In nucleotides, the CDR3 is TGTGCCACCAGTGATGCCGGGCAGGGGGATACGCAGTATTTT. The V call is TRBV24-1, the J call TRBJ2-3, with D tentatively TRBD1 (6 bases). Per germline, CDR1 KGHDR and CDR2 SFDVKD. The CDR3 is made up of 14 amino acids. With 3 bases removed from V and 6 bases from J, the gap between germline ends came to 12 bases.

In its sample, this clone ranks as medium-sized. The V gene is TRBV6-1, the J gene TRBJ1-5; D may be TRBD1 (6 bases). The V end was cut by 6 bases, the J end by 3 bases, with 18 bases between. CDR1 is MNHNS, CDR2 SASEGT, per germline. The CDR3 sequence is 16 residues long. CDR3 sequence: CASSRTAPRDNQPQHF. The DNA of the CDR3 is TGTGCCAGCAGCCGGACAGCCCCTCGGGACAATCAGCCCCAGCATTTT.

The chain employs TRBV5-4 and TRBJ1-1; TRBD1 is a possible D gene (6 bases). The CDR3 contains 15 residues. The V end was cut by 0 bases, the J end by 1 base, with 10 bases between. CDR1 and CDR2 from the germline V gene are SGHNT and YYREEE (reference sequence). In nucleotides, the CDR3 is TGTGCCAGCAGCTTGGCGCAGGGGTCGAACACTGAAGCTTTCTTT. Amino acid sequence: CASSLAQGSNTEAFF.

This clone was picked up a small number of times. The chain has TRBV27 and TRBJ2-1; the D gene is possibly TRBD2 (6 bases). The V gene's germline CDR1 is MNHEY and CDR2 SMNVEV (reference sequence). The CDR3 sequence is 12 residues long. Trimming took off 8 bases at V and 2 bases at J, with 7 bases between the two ends. The DNA of the CDR3 is TGTGCCAGCGGAGGGACCTACAATGAGCAGTTCTTC. It translates to CASGGTYNEQFF.

Remarks on this clone: The junction departs from the called germline gene at one end, perhaps through a read error. The chain has TRBV5-1 and TRBJ2-2; TRBD2 matches 7 bases. Germline V CDR1 and CDR2: SGHRS, YFSETQ. The CDR3 consists of 17 residues. Here the CDR3 DNA reads TGCGCCAGCAGTTCGCTATTAGCGGGTCAGAACACCGTGGAGCTGTTTTTT. Amino acid sequence: CASSSLLAGQNTVELFF.

Many counts were recorded for this clone. The genes are TRBV5-1 and TRBJ1-3, with D tentatively TRBD1 (6 bases). Between the trimmed V and J ends, which lost 3 bases and 6 bases, there was a span of 7 bases. Germline-derived CDR1 and CDR2 are SGHRS and YFSETQ. The CDR3 contains 12 residues. CDR3 in amino acids: CASSWDTNTIYF. CDR3 DNA sequence: TGCGCCAGCAGCTGGGACACAAACACCATATATTTT.

This clone showed up just a few times. One end of the junction does not line up with germline, which may come from a read error. The rearrangement links TRBV20-1 to TRBJ1-1; D gene unclear. CDR1 and CDR2 from the germline V gene are DFQATT and SNEGSKA (reference sequence). The CDR3 sequence is 11 residues long. The CDR3 is CSAIGDTEAFF. CDR3 nucleotides: TGCAGTGCTATCGGCGACACCGAAGCTTTCTTT.

This clone occurred a few times. V and J are TRBV24-1 and TRBJ1-2; TRBD1 agrees at 12 bases. Trimming cost V 3 bases and J 2 bases; bases outside gene matches: 3. This CDR3 contains 16 residues. Germline assignment: CDR1 KGHDR and CDR2 SFDVKD. CDR3 nucleotides: TGTGCCACCAGTGATACGGGACAGGGGGCAAACTATGGCTACACCTTC. Residues: CATSDTGQGANYGYTF.

Within the sample, this clone is medium-sized. The chain uses TRBV7-6 and TRBJ2-2; D uncertain. The CDR3 consists of 11 residues. With 7 bases removed from V and 7 bases from J, the gap between germline ends came to 7 bases. In germline, CDR1 is SGHVS, CDR2 FNYEAQ. CDR3 sequence (DNA): TGTGCCAGCAAGGGCGACGGGGAGCTGTTTTTT. It specifies CASKGDGELFF.

The chain uses TRBV20-1 and TRBJ1-2; 9 nucleotides match TRBD1. CDR1 and CDR2 (germline): DFQATT, SNEGSKA (reference sequence). CDR3 length: 13 amino acids. The V segment lost 5 bases and the J segment 5 bases; nucleotides outside the gene matches: 6. CDR3 in amino acids: CSARPGQGYGYTF. The DNA of the CDR3 is TGCAGTGCTCGTCCGGGACAGGGTTATGGCTACACCTTC.